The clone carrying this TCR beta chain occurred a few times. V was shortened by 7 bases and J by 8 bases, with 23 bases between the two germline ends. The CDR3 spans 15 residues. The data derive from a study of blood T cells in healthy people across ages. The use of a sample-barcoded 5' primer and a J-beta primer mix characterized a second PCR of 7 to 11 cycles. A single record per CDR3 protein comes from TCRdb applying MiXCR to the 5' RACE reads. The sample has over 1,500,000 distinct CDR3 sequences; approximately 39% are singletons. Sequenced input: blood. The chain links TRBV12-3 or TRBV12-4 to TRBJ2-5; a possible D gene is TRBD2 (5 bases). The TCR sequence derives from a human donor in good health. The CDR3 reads CASTPSLAGSFTQYF. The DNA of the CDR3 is TGTGCCAGCACCCCCTCCCTAGCTGGATCCTTTACCCAGTACTTC.